These 21 T cell receptor beta chains originate from one sample sequenced in a study of T cell changes during pregnancy in multiple sclerosis. Generated by immunoSEQ multiplex PCR, the TCRdb table keeps only in-frame clones and is missing some. The table lists more than 55,000 clones, roughly 90% of them singletons. Source: peripheral blood, taken in the second trimester of pregnancy. Receptor source: a female donor with multiple sclerosis, enrolled in a pregnancy study.

V usage is TRBV19 and J usage is TRBJ1-2; D might be TRBD1 (5 bases). V dropped 5 bases and J dropped 4 bases, with 11 bases sitting between them. Germline V gene sequence: CDR1 LNHDA, CDR2 SQIVND (reference sequence). The CDR3 is made up of 13 amino acids. The CDR3 bases are TGTGCCAGTAGTCGGTCAGGGCTCTATGGCTACACCTTC. Residues: CASSRSGLYGYTF.

This sequence joins TRBV19 and TRBJ2-4; 10 bases match TRBD1. After removal of 5 bases from V and 9 bases from J, the junction contained 13 bases not matched to a gene. The CDR3 has 16 amino acids. Germline V gene sequence: CDR1 LNHDA, CDR2 SQIVND (reference sequence). The CDR3 loop is CASSYGRGQGIGIQYF. CDR3 in DNA: TGTGCCAGTAGTTACGGGAGGGGACAGGGGATAGGCATTCAGTACTTC. The whole variable domain, remainder taken from reference TRBV19 and TRBJ2-4, is DGGITQSPKYLFRKEGQNVTLSCEQNLNHDAMYWYRQDPGQGLRLIYYSQIVNDFQKGDIAEGYSVSREKKESFPLTVTSAQKNPTAFYLCASSYGRGQGIGIQYFGAGTRLSVL.

CDR3 in amino acids: CASSVEPQGAGGYTF. The CDR3 nucleotides read TGTGCCAGCAGCGTCGAACCCCAGGGGGCCGGTGGCTACACCTTC. This chain joins TRBV6-6 and TRBJ1-2, with 8 positions matching TRBD1. V was clipped by 6 bases and J by 7 bases; unmatched bases: 13. The CDR3 covers 15 residues. The V gene's germline CDR1 is MNHNY and CDR2 SVGAGI (reference sequence).

The chain is built from TRBV5-1 and TRBJ1-3; D unresolved. This CDR3 spans 17 amino acids. The germline V gene has CDR1 SGHRS and CDR2 YFSETQ. Trimming removed 2 bases at V and 0 bases at J, with 15 bases between. This chain's CDR3 is CASSLLPVSFSGNTIYF. CDR3 nucleotide sequence: TGCGCCAGCAGCTTACTCCCAGTTAGCTTCTCTGGAAACACCATATATTTT.

The CDR3 here is CASRGRGSYNEQFF. The CDR3 region has the DNA TGTGCCAGCAGAGGGAGGGGCAGCTACAATGAGCAGTTCTTC. V usage is TRBV2 and J usage is TRBJ2-1, with 7 bases aligning to TRBD2. With V trimmed by 6 bases and J by 3 bases, 5 bases remained unmatched. The CDR3 has 14 residues. CDR1 is SNHLY, CDR2 FYNNEI, per germline.

This sequence joins TRBV7-8 and TRBJ1-2, with 8 bases matching TRBD1. Germline CDR1 reads SGHVS; CDR2 reads FQNEAQ. The CDR3 has 19 residues. V dropped 2 bases and J dropped 0; count of bases not matched to a gene: 14. CDR3 bases: TGTGCCAGCAGCTTACTTACCGCTAGGACAGGGAGAGCTAACTATGGCTACACCTTC. As protein: CASSLLTARTGRANYGYTF.

The chain joins TRBV5-4 to TRBJ2-1; 10 bases map to TRBD2. V lost 6 bases and J lost 6; bases outside the gene matches: 6. CDR1 is SGHNT and CDR2 is YYREEE in the germline V gene (reference sequence). The CDR3 is 14 residues long. The DNA for the CDR3 is TGTGCCAGCAACCGGACTAGCGGAAGCAATGAGCAGTTCTTC. Its protein is CASNRTSGSNEQFF.

This clone was seen only a few times. The V and J genes are TRBV5-1 and TRBJ2-7, with TRBD1 matching 9 bases. Trimming at V came to 7 bases and at J to 3 bases, leaving 11 bases not matched to a gene. Germline CDR1 SGHRS, CDR2 YFSETQ. CDR3 length equals 15 residues. The CDR3 reads CASFYLPGQGYEQYF. The CDR3 bases are TGCGCCAGCTTTTATCTTCCGGGACAGGGCTACGAGCAGTACTTC.

J is TRBJ2-7 and V is TRBV7-2; tentative D call: TRBD2 (6 bases). V lost 1 base, J lost 3 bases, and 13 bases lay in between. The V gene's germline CDR1 is SGHTA and CDR2 FQGNSA. The length of the CDR3 is 15 residues. CDR3 DNA: TGTGCCAGCAGCTTAGGGGCGGGACTCAGCTACGAGCAGTACTTC. Translation gives CASSLGAGLSYEQYF.

V is TRBV30 and J is TRBJ2-5; D is possibly TRBD2 (7 bases). V lost 4 bases and J lost 5, with 14 bases in between. From germline, CDR1 is GTSNPN and CDR2 SVGIG (reference sequence). The CDR3 contains 13 residues. This CDR3 is CAWNRGGGETQYF. Written as DNA, the CDR3 is TGTGCCTGGAATCGAGGGGGGGGCGAGACCCAGTACTTC.

This rearrangement joins TRBV11-1 to TRBJ1-2, with a tentative D call TRBD1 (5 bases). The V end was cut by 5 bases, the J end by 8 bases, with 21 bases between. The CDR3 consists of 15 residues. Per the germline V gene, CDR1 is SGHAT and CDR2 is FQDESV (reference sequence). CDR3 coding DNA: TGTGCCAGCAGCCCCGGGGGTGACTCCCCAGGGGGCTACACCTTC. Amino acids: CASSPGGDSPGGYTF.

The chain links TRBV14 to TRBJ2-7, with 9 bases identical to TRBD1. V was pared by 3 bases and J by 5 bases, with 11 bases of the junction left unmatched. The CDR3 spans 16 residues. In germline, CDR1 is SGHDN, CDR2 FVKESK. CDR3 coding DNA: TGTGCCAGCAGCCATTTCCCGGGACAGGGACTCCACGAGCAGTACTTC. Its protein product is CASSHFPGQGLHEQYF.

The chain joins TRBV5-1 to TRBJ2-5, with a possible D match to TRBD2 (6 bases). The germline CDR1 and CDR2 sequences are SGHRS and YFSETQ. V was clipped by 2 bases and J by 4 bases, with 12 bases between them. CDR3 length: 14 amino acids. The chain's CDR3 is CASSFVVGGETQYF. The CDR3 nucleotides read TGCGCCAGCAGCTTCGTCGTGGGAGGAGAGACCCAGTACTTC.

Only one count was recorded for this clone. The J gene is TRBJ2-1, the V gene TRBV15; 9 bases map to TRBD2. The CDR3 consists of 16 residues. The germline CDR1 and CDR2 sequences are LNHNV and YYDKDF (reference sequence). V trimming: 3 bases; J trimming: 4 bases; junction bases outside the gene matches: 7. The DNA for the CDR3 is TGTGCCACCAGCAGGTCTAGCGGGGCAGCGTACAATGAGCAGTTCTTC. The encoded protein is CATSRSSGAAYNEQFF. The full variable domain, completed using reference TRBV15 and TRBJ2-1, is DAMVIQNPRYQVTQFGKPVTLSCSQTLNHNVMYWYQQKSSQAPKLLFHYYDKDFNNEADTPDNFQSRRPNTSFCFLDIRSPGLGDTAMYLCATSRSSGAAYNEQFFGPGTRLTVL.

The chain employs TRBV7-8 and TRBJ2-7, with 7 bases matching TRBD1. The CDR3 covers 15 residues. CDR1 SGHVS and CDR2 FQNEAQ come from the germline V gene. Trimming took 0 bases from V and 2 from J; bases not matched to a gene: 4. CDR3 sequence reads: CASSLAVDRTYEQYF. DNA for the CDR3: TGTGCCAGCAGCTTAGCAGTGGACAGGACCTACGAGCAGTACTTC.

The chain couples TRBV7-2 to TRBJ1-1, with 8 positions matching TRBD1. The germline gives CDR1 SGHTA, CDR2 FQGNSA. The length of the CDR3 is 15 residues. V was pared by 5 bases and J by 4 bases, with 9 bases of the junction left unmatched. The DNA of the CDR3 is TGTGCCAGCAGCCCAACGCCGGGGACAGGCACTGAAGCTTTCTTT. Its translation is CASSPTPGTGTEAFF.

The V and J genes are TRBV30 and TRBJ2-7; 8 nucleotides match TRBD1. Germline lookup yields CDR1 GTSNPN and CDR2 SVGIG (reference sequence). V shed 3 bases, J shed 6 bases, and the junction held 7 bases outside the gene matches. CDR3 size: 13 residues. The CDR3 DNA reads as TGTGCCTGGAGCTGGACAGGGACTTCCGAGCAGTACTTC. Translating it yields CAWSWTGTSEQYF.

This chain joins TRBV23-1 and TRBJ1-1, with a tentative D call TRBD1 (6 bases). TRBV23-1 belongs to the ORF category, with a function that is uncertain. V was pared by 0 bases and J by 0 bases, with 11 bases between. The length of the CDR3 is 16 residues. The CDR3 DNA is TGCGCCAGCAGTCAATCGTCGGGGGGCATGAACACTGAAGCTTTCTTT. This gives the protein CASSQSSGGMNTEAFF.

The chain has TRBV7-2 and TRBJ1-2, with D unresolved. CDR3 length equals 11 residues. Germline V gene data show CDR1 as SGHTA and CDR2 as FQGNSA. V was trimmed by 11 bases and J by 4 bases, leaving 11 bases between them. CDR3 sequence: CAGGQSYGYTF. The DNA for the CDR3 is TGTGCCGGCGGGCAGTCCTATGGCTACACCTTC.

The chain has TRBV5-6 and TRBJ1-1, with D perhaps matching TRBD1 (5 bases). The CDR3 contains 14 residues. The V gene's germline CDR1 is SGHDT and CDR2 YYEEEE. Trimming pared 4 bases from V and 2 bases from J, leaving 12 bases between. CDR3 DNA sequence: TGTGCCAGCAGCGGGGGGGGGATTAACACTGAAGCTTTCTTT. It is translated as CASSGGGINTEAFF.

The chain couples TRBV19 to TRBJ2-1; D is ambiguous. The length of the CDR3 is 15 residues. Trimming left V 3 bases short and J 0 bases short, with 9 bases between. CDR1 is LNHDA and CDR2 is SQIVND in the germline V gene (reference sequence). CDR3 sequence: CASSMGQNSYNEQFF. Here the CDR3 DNA reads TGTGCCAGTAGTATGGGCCAGAACTCCTACAATGAGCAGTTCTTC.